This T cell receptor (beta chain) was observed in a study of OX40 agonist ivuxolimab in advanced cancers. About the research overall: Partial responses, seen in three patients, involved one hepatocellular carcinoma and two cutaneous melanomas. Findings of the study overall: At 0.1-3.0 mg/kg, partial responders had clonal expansion among the lowest observed. Normalized T-cell clonal expansion was also low in a subset of nonresponders.

By sample share, this clone is medium-sized. Its specificity is unknown. The CDR3 runs 14 residues. The V segment lost 3 bases and the J segment 4 bases; nucleotides outside the gene matches: 5. The germline V gene encodes CDR1 SGDLS and CDR2 YYNGEE. Only in-frame clones appear in the TCRdb table, and some are missing; sequencing was by immunoSEQ multiplex PCR. Among about 50,000 clones listed, about 81% were seen once. V usage is TRBV9 and J usage is TRBJ2-3; 7 nucleotides match TRBD2. The sequencing used CD4+ or CD8+ T cells sorted from blood, collected in a trial of the OX40 agonist ivuxolimab. The source of this sequence is an adult with an advanced solid tumor such as melanoma, head and neck, liver or kidney cancer. CDR3 sequence: CASSGAGVADTQYF. The CDR3 nucleotides read TGTGCCAGCAGCGGGGCGGGAGTAGCAGATACGCAGTATTTT.